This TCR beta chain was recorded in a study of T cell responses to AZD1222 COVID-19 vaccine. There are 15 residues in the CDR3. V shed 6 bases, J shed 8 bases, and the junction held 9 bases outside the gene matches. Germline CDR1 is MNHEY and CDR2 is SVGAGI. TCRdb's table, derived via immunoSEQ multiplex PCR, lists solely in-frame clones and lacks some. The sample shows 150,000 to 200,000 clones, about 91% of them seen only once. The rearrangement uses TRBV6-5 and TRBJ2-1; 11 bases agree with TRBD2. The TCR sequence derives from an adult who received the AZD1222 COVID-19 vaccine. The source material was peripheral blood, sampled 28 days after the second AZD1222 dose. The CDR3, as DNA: TGTGCCAGCAGGGAGACTAGCGGGGTTAGCCATGAGCAGTTCTTC. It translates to CASRETSGVSHEQFF.